This TCR beta chain derives from a study of T cells in narcolepsy. General study findings and limits: Blood of same and different patients, but not healthy controls, reportedly held recurring autoreactive clonotypes. Autoreactive HCRT-specific and TRIB2-specific clonotypes were marked in same-patient CSF-versus-blood CD4+ comparisons.

Note on this clone: Its antigen is unknown.

Measured with immunoSEQ multiplex PCR; TCRdb has only the in-frame clones, and not every one. The sample includes tens of thousands of clones, over 75% of them seen just once. The sequenced material came from memory (CD45RA-) CD4+ T cells from blood. The sequence was collected from a human donor in good health.

The CDR3 region is CASSQGSLRAGNTIYF. DNA of the CDR3: TGTGCCAGCAGCCAGGGCTCCCTTAGGGCTGGAAACACCATATATTTT. The J gene is TRBJ1-3, the V gene TRBV7-6; tentatively, D is TRBD1 (5 bases). V was trimmed by 5 bases and J by 2 bases, leaving 16 bases between them. Germline-derived CDR1 and CDR2 are SGHVS and FNYEAQ. This CDR3 comprises 16 residues.